This TCR beta chain was identified during a study of beta chain features in type 1 diabetes. General study findings and limits: Shortening of TCRB CDR3s, moderate but significant, appeared in all four CD4+ subsets of Type 1 diabetes patients.

This clone was counted only a few times. The antigen remains undetermined. Expressed TCRB transcripts were sequenced because the entire RNA isolate underwent reverse transcription. Sequencing used immunoSEQ multiplex PCR; TCRdb keeps in-frame clones, though not all of them. The table includes hundreds of thousands of clones, about 9.3% detected once. The source is a woman younger than 35 in good health. Specimen: naive CD4+ T cells from blood.

This CDR3 is CASSKAPGQSTDTQYF. The DNA of the CDR3 is TGTGCCAGCAGCAAAGCTCCGGGACAGAGCACAGATACGCAGTATTTT. J is TRBJ2-3 and V is TRBV7-6, with TRBD1 identical over 7 bases. Trimming took 5 bases from V and 0 from J; bases not matched to a gene: 8. The CDR3 covers 16 residues. Germline loops: CDR1 SGHVS, CDR2 FNYEAQ.